The entry below gives a single TCR beta chain sequence along with its context. The CDR3 length is 15 residues. Per the germline V gene, CDR1 is MNHEY and CDR2 is SVGAGI. V gave up 4 bases and J gave up 5 bases; unmatched junction bases: 8. Across under 25 US areas, participants ranged in age from roughly 18 to 95 years. Sequencing was performed with immunoSEQ multiplex PCR; in TCRdb, only in-frame clones are kept and a portion is missing. The sample includes fewer than 200,000 clones, around 84% of them seen just once. The sample is drawn from a study of blood T cell repertoires in COVID-19. This chain connects TRBV6-5 to TRBJ1-5; TRBD1 agrees at 7 bases. What was sequenced was PBMCs or T cells enriched from blood (not recorded which). This TCR was recovered from a man in his forties or fifties who had recovered from COVID-19. CDR3 nucleotide sequence: TGTGCCAGCAGTTTACAGGGGAGTCTCCATCAGCCCCAGCATTTT. Its translation: CASSLQGSLHQPQHF.